This T cell receptor beta chain comes out of a study of cytomegalovirus exposure and HLA in healthy donors. The study, taken as a whole, reports: A link between a missense DCLRE1C variant and TCR beta V- and J-gene trimming emerged from a later analysis. The majority of TCR sequences were rare, yet some public TCRs appeared in many donors. Associated with cytomegalovirus, according to the listing, were about 160 TCR beta chains. Specific recognition of CMV antigens was confirmed in vitro for a few chains (all CMV-associated).

Use of 60 Vbeta and 13 Jbeta primers characterized the PCR. Profiling relied on immunoSEQ multiplex PCR, and the TCRdb table lists in-frame clones only, not all of them. This sample has around 200,000 clones, with about 85% found just once. With respect to this clone: Antigen specificity is unknown.

Germline V gene data show CDR1 as SGHDT and CDR2 as YYEEEE. CDR3 length equals 13 residues. Trimming cost V 5 bases and J 6 bases; bases outside gene matches: 5. This sequence joins TRBV5-6 and TRBJ1-2; 9 bases fit TRBD1. Sequenced sample: PBMCs. This TCR derives from a woman aged 45-65 years in good health and CMV-seropositive. CDR3 bases: TGTGCCAGCAGACGAACAGGGGGCGATGGCTACACCTTC. This gives the protein CASRRTGGDGYTF. Based on the CDR3 plus reference TRBV5-6 and TRBJ1-2, the full variable domain is DAGVTQSPTHLIKTRGQQVTLRCSPKSGHDTVSWYQQALGQGPQFIFQYYEEEERQRGNFPDRFSGHQFPNYSSELNVNALLLGDSALYLCASRRTGGDGYTFGSGTRLTVV.